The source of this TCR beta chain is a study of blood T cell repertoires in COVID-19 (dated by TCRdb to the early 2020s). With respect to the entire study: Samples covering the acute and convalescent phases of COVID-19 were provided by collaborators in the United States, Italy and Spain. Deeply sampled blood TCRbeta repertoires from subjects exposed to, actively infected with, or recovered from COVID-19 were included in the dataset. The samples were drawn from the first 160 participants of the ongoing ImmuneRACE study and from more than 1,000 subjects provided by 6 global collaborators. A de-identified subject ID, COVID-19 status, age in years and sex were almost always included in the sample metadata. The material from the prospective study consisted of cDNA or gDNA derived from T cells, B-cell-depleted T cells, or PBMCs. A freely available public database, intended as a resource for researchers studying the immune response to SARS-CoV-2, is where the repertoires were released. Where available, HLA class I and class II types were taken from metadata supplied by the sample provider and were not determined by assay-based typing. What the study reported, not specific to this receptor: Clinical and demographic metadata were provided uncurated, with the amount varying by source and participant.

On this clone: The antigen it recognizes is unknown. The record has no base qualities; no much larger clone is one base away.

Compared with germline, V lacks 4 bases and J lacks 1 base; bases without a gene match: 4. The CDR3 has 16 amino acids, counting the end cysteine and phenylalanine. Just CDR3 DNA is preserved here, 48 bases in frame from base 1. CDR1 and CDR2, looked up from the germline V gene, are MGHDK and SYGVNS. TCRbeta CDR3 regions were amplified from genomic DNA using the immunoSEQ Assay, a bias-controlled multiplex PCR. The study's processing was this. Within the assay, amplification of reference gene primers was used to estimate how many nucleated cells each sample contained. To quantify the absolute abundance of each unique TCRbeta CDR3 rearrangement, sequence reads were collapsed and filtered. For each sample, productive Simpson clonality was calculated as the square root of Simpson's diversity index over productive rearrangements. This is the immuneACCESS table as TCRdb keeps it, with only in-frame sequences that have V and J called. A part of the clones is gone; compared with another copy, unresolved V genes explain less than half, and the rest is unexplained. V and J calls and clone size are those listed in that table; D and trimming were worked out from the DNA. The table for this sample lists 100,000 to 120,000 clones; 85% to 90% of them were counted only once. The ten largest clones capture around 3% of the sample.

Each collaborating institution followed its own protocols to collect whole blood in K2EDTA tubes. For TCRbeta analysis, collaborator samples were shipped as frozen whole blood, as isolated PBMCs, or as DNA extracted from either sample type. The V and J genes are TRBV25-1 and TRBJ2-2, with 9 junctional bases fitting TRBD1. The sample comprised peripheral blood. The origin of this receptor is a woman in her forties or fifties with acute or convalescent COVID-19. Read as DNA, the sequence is TGTGCCAGCAGTGCGCCGACAGGGGGGAACACCGGGGAGCTGTTTTTT. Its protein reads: CASSAPTGGNTGELFF.